The T cell receptor (beta chain) described here comes from a study of blood T cells in healthy people across ages. Next came a second PCR, run for about 6 to 12 cycles, which used a sample-barcoded 5' primer along with a J-beta primer mix. TCRdb itself ran the 5' RACE reads through MiXCR, one entry per CDR3 protein. This repertoire shows over 1,200,000 distinct CDR3 sequences, 55% to 75% found once; its top ten account for approximately 7%. V lost 7 bases and J lost 11; bases outside the gene matches: 25. The germline V gene encodes CDR1 SGHTA and CDR2 FQGNSA. The CDR3 extends over 17 amino acids. The sequence derives from a man aged 18 to 29 in good health. This rearrangement joins TRBV7-2 to TRBJ2-5; 7 bases fit TRBD2. The sample taken for sequencing was blood. DNA for the CDR3: TGTGCCAGCATCGCTAGGAGGGGCGGGGGTACCTCCAATGAGCAGTACTTC. It yields the protein CASIARRGGGTSNEQYF.